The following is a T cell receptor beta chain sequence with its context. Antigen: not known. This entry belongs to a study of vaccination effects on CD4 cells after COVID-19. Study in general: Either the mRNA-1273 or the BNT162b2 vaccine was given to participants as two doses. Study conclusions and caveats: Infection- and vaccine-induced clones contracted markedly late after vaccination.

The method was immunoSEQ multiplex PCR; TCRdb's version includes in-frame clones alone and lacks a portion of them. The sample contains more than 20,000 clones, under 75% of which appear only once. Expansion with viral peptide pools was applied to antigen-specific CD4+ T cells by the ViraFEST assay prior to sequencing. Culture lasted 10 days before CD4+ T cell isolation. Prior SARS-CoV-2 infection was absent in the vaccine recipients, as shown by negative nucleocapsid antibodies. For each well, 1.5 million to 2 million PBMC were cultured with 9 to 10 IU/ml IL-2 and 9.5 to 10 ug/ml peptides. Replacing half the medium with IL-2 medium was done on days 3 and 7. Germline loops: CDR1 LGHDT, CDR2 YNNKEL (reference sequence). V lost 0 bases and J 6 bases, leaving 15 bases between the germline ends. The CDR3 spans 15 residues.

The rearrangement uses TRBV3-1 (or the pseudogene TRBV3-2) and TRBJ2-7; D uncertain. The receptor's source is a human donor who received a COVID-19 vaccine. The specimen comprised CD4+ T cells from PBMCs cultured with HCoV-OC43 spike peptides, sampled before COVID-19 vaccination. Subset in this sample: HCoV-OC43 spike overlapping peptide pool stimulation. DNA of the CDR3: TGTGCCAGCAGCCAAGAAAACAGCGTGGATGCCGAGCAGTACTTC. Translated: CASSQENSVDAEQYF.